The TCR beta chain under discussion was sequenced for a study of OX40 agonist ivuxolimab in advanced cancers. Data came from immunoSEQ multiplex PCR; TCRdb stores just in-frame clones and leaves some out. The sample yields tens of thousands of clones, about 91% seen once. The CDR3 contains 14 residues. Germline V gives CDR1 LNHDA, CDR2 SQIVND (reference sequence). The V gene lost 3 bases and the J gene lost 6 bases, with 12 bases spanning the gap. Study-wide results and limits: By week 6 at 0.1 to 3.0 mg/kg, blood CD4+ and CD8+ T cells had expanded clonally.

On this clone itself: Its specificity is not known.

This sequence originates from an adult with an advanced solid tumor such as melanoma, head and neck, liver or kidney cancer. The source material was CD4+ or CD8+ T cells sorted from blood, sampled in a trial of the OX40 agonist ivuxolimab. The V call is TRBV19, the J call TRBJ2-1; D is perhaps TRBD1 (6 bases). Here the CDR3 DNA reads TGTGCCAGTAGTATGGGGGCTGGATTCAATGAGCAGTTCTTC. Protein sequence: CASSMGAGFNEQFF.